Following are 5 T cell receptor beta chains from one sample sequenced in a study of T-cell reconstitution after alpha-beta-depleted transplantation in children. Preparation of the TCRbeta library used unique molecular identifiers. TCRdb reprocessed the PCR reads via MiXCR and lists one record per CDR3 protein. The sample carries about 120,000 distinct CDR3 sequences, 10% recorded once. This specimen was PBMCs, taken before TCRalphabeta/CD19-depleted stem cell transplant. The origin of the receptors is a boy between 2 and 10 years old with acute lymphoblastic leukemia, due to receive a stem cell transplant.

This clonotype was seen many times. The V and J genes are TRBV20-1 and TRBJ2-2, with D perhaps matching TRBD1 (6 bases). CDR1 and CDR2 from the germline V gene are DFQATT and SNEGSKA (reference sequence). Between the trimmed V and J ends, which lost 3 bases and 1 base, there was a span of 15 bases. The CDR3 is 16 amino acids. Written as DNA, the CDR3 is TGCAGTGCTAGCGATCCCACAGGGAAGAACACCGGGGAGCTGTTTTTT. The encoded protein is CSASDPTGKNTGELFF.

This clonotype was counted only a few times. The rearrangement joins TRBV18 to TRBJ1-1; D is undetermined. CDR3 length: 12 amino acids. Deletions cut 2 bases from V and 10 bases from J, with 11 bases between. From germline, CDR1 is KGHSH and CDR2 LQKENI. The CDR3 bases are TGTGCCAGCTCACCAACGGGAGACGGAGCTTTCTTT. Its protein product is CASSPTGDGAFF.

Only a few counts were recorded for this clonotype. V gene TRBV5-1 combines with J gene TRBJ1-3; no firm D call. Trimming took 1 base from V and 0 from J, leaving 11 bases between them. CDR3 length: 16 residues. CDR1 and CDR2 (germline): SGHRS, YFSETQ. CDR3 in DNA: TGCGCCAGCAGCTTGAATCCGATGAGCTCTGGAAACACCATATATTTT. Translated: CASSLNPMSSGNTIYF.

The chain recombines TRBV6-1 with TRBJ2-5; D is perhaps TRBD2 (6 bases). Trimming cost V 5 bases and J 7 bases, with 17 bases left between them. There are 14 residues in the CDR3. CDR1 is MNHNS, CDR2 SASEGT, per germline. CDR3 amino acids: CASSRPGGVGTQYF. The CDR3 DNA follows: TGTGCCAGCAGTCGCCCTGGCGGGGTGGGGACCCAGTACTTC.

This clonotype was detected a few times. The V gene is TRBV11-2, the J gene TRBJ2-3; TRBD2 matches at 12 bases. This CDR3 has 16 amino acids. In germline, CDR1 is SGHAT, CDR2 FQNNGV. Trimming removed 5 bases from V and 5 bases from J; junction bases left unmatched: 8. CDR3 region: CASSVRTSGIQDTQYF. CDR3 bases: TGTGCCAGCAGCGTCAGGACTAGCGGGATACAAGATACGCAGTATTTT. The entire variable domain, with the rest obtained from reference TRBV11-2 and TRBJ2-3, is as follows: EAGVAQSPRYKIIEKRQSVAFWCNPISGHATLYWYQQILGQGPKLLIQFQNNGVVDDSQLPKDRFSAERLKGVDSTLKIQPAKLEDSAVYLCASSVRTSGIQDTQYFGPGTRLTVL.